Listed below are T cell receptor beta chains from one sample, sequenced in a study of OX40 agonist ivuxolimab in advanced cancers. Using immunoSEQ multiplex PCR, the repertoire was profiled, and TCRdb retains in-frame clones only, with some absent. The table records around 26,000 clones, 85% to 90% of them present only once. The material sequenced was CD4+ or CD8+ T cells sorted from blood, taken in a trial of the OX40 agonist ivuxolimab. The receptors were sampled from an adult with an advanced solid tumor such as melanoma, head and neck, liver or kidney cancer. Both conserved end residues are part of each CDR3. Fields, in order: clone size, D gene, V gene, J gene, CDR3 DNA, CDR3 protein. D genes are given only for firm matches. Rows may omit the clone size; those that give it use once, few, many or a size class.

size: NA; D: NA; V: TRBV11-3; J: TRBJ2-2; DNA: TGTGCCAGCAGCTTAGATGGAGAACCCGGGGAGCTGTTTTTT; CDR3: CASSLDGEPGELFF
size: NA; D: NA; V: TRBV27; J: TRBJ2-7; DNA: TGTGCCAGCAGCACGGGGCTCGAGCAGTACTTC; CDR3: CASSTGLEQYF
size: NA; D: NA; V: TRBV30; J: TRBJ1-2; DNA: TGTGCCTGGAGTGTACTCGCACAGGATCCCTACACCTTC; CDR3: CAWSVLAQDPYTF
size: once; D: NA; V: TRBV5-8; J: TRBJ2-3; DNA: TGTGCCAGCAGCCCGGGGACTCCGGGAGATACGCAGTATTTT; CDR3: CASSPGTPGDTQYF
size: NA; D: TRBD2; V: TRBV28; J: TRBJ2-3; DNA: TGTGCCAGCAGTCCATTAGCGGGAGGGGGCTCGGATACGCAGTATTTT; CDR3: CASSPLAGGGSDTQYF
size: medium-sized; D: TRBD1; V: TRBV27; J: TRBJ2-7; DNA: TGTGCCAGCAGCCTTGGACAGGGCTATGGCGAGCAGTACTTC; CDR3: CASSLGQGYGEQYF
size: medium-sized; D: NA; V: TRBV10-2; J: TRBJ1-2; DNA: TGCGCCAGCAGTGATGAGAGCCACTTGCTTAACTATGGCTACACCTTC; CDR3: CASSDESHLLNYGYTF
size: medium-sized; D: NA; V: TRBV7-9; J: TRBJ1-1; DNA: TGTGCCAGCACCCCGACAGTTAACACTGAAGCTTTCTTT; CDR3: CASTPTVNTEAFF
size: NA; D: NA; V: TRBV27; J: TRBJ2-2; DNA: TGTGCCAGCAGTTTAGGGACAGCGGCGGGGACCGGGGAGCTGTTTTTT; CDR3: CASSLGTAAGTGELFF
size: NA; D: NA; V: TRBV4-1; J: TRBJ1-2; DNA: TGCGCCAGCAGCCAAGATTCCAGTCAAACCTATGGCTACACCTTC; CDR3: CASSQDSSQTYGYTF
size: NA; D: TRBD2; V: TRBV7-9; J: TRBJ2-1; DNA: TGTGCCAGCAGCACAAAGGTGCGGGGGGCCTACAATGAGCAGTTCTTC; CDR3: CASSTKVRGAYNEQFF
size: NA; D: NA; V: TRBV19; J: TRBJ1-1; DNA: TGTGCCAGTAGTTGGGGGGCGAACACTGAAGCTTTCTTT; CDR3: CASSWGANTEAFF
size: NA; D: TRBD2; V: TRBV6-5; J: TRBJ2-3; DNA: TGTGCCAGCGGACTTCCGGGACTAGGGGCGGATACGCAGTATTTT; CDR3: CASGLPGLGADTQYF
size: NA; D: NA; V: TRBV30; J: TRBJ2-2; DNA: TGTGCCTGGAGTCGGCGAGCAGATTACACCGGGGAGCTGTTTTTT; CDR3: CAWSRRADYTGELFF
size: NA; D: NA; V: TRBV25-1; J: TRBJ2-2; DNA: TGTGCCAGCGGGGTCACCGGGGAGCTGTTTTTT; CDR3: CASGVTGELFF
size: few; D: NA; V: TRBV27; J: TRBJ2-1; DNA: TGTGCCAGCAGTTTAAAAGCTTTCAGTGAGCAGTTCTTC; CDR3: CASSLKAFSEQFF
size: NA; D: NA; V: TRBV19; J: TRBJ2-7; DNA: TGTGCCAGTAGTAGTCCCCACGGGAGAGCCCCCTACGAGCAGTACTTC; CDR3: CASSSPHGRAPYEQYF
size: NA; D: TRBD2; V: TRBV10-3; J: TRBJ2-1; DNA: TGTGCCATCAGTAACCCGACTAGCGGGGGGGCCTACAATGAGCAGTTCTTC; CDR3: CAISNPTSGGAYNEQFF
size: NA; D: NA; V: TRBV7-9; J: TRBJ2-1; DNA: TGTGCCAGCATCGAGGACAGAGCGTACAATGAGCAGTTCTTC; CDR3: CASIEDRAYNEQFF
size: NA; D: NA; V: TRBV28; J: TRBJ2-3; DNA: TGTGCCAGCAGCGACGCGAAGGGGGATACGCAGTATTTT; CDR3: CASSDAKGDTQYF
size: NA; D: NA; V: TRBV6-1; J: TRBJ2-7; DNA: TGTGCCAGCGGCGTGGGCTACGAGCAGTACTTC; CDR3: CASGVGYEQYF
size: NA; D: TRBD1; V: TRBV13; J: TRBJ1-2; DNA: TGTGCCAGCAGCTTGAACAGGGGTTCCTCTGGCTATGGCTACACCTTC; CDR3: CASSLNRGSSGYGYTF